Reported below is one TCR beta chain. No antigen is known for it. There were no participants with HIV treated outside the United States. These data are taken from a study of long-term antiretroviral therapy in people with HIV. Study findings and constraints: Someone took the blood between about 2003 and 2017, maybe while older ART regimens were in use.

V was pared by 5 bases and J by 5 bases, with 5 bases of the junction left unmatched. CDR3 size: 14 residues. From germline, CDR1 is LNHDA and CDR2 SQIVND (reference sequence). Runs used v3.0 of the immunoSEQ assay and were done at survey level. The protocol was immunoSEQ multiplex PCR, while the TCRdb copy is restricted to in-frame clones and leaves out a portion. The table lists 40,000 or so clones, 86% of them singletons. The TCR sequence derives from a woman younger than 35 with HIV. The rearrangement links TRBV19 to TRBJ2-5; 10 bases align to TRBD2. The sample here was unsorted PBMCs, taken just before starting antiretroviral therapy. CDR3 DNA sequence: TGTGCCAGTAGTTTACTAGCGGGAATGGAGACCCAGTACTTC. Translation: CASSLLAGMETQYF. Variable domain in full (rest from reference TRBV19 and TRBJ2-5): DGGITQSPKYLFRKEGQNVTLSCEQNLNHDAMYWYRQDPGQGLRLIYYSQIVNDFQKGDIAEGYSVSREKKESFPLTVTSAQKNPTAFYLCASSLLAGMETQYFGPGTRLLVL.